A selection of T cell receptor beta chains follows, all from one sample in a study of OX40 agonist ivuxolimab in advanced cancers. Sequencing was performed with immunoSEQ multiplex PCR; in TCRdb, only in-frame clones are kept and a portion is missing. The table lists around 46,000 clones, just over 85% of them singletons. The sample in question was CD4+ or CD8+ T cells sorted from blood, obtained in a trial of the OX40 agonist ivuxolimab. The receptors were sampled from an adult with an advanced solid tumor such as melanoma, head and neck, liver or kidney cancer. The CDR3 runs from the conserved cysteine through the conserved F or W. Fields, in order: CDR3 DNA, CDR3 protein, V gene, J gene, D gene, clone size. The D gene is left open where the match is weak. A row's size may be missing; if present it is once, few, many or a size class.

DNA: TGTGCCAGCAGGACCGGGACAGGGACAATCATGGCCCAGCATTTT
CDR3: CASRTGTGTIMAQHF
V: TRBV28
J: TRBJ1-5
D: TRBD1
size: NA

DNA: TGTGCCAGTAGTAAATCCTCAGAGAACACTGAAGCTTTCTTT
CDR3: CASSKSSENTEAFF
V: TRBV19
J: TRBJ1-1
D: NA
size: NA

DNA: TGTGCCAGCGCAGCTAGCGGGCGAAGAGGGGAGCAGTACTTC
CDR3: CASAASGRRGEQYF
V: TRBV6-5
J: TRBJ2-7
D: TRBD2
size: NA

DNA: TGCGCCAGCAGCTTGCTGCAGGACCAAGAGACCCAGTACTTC
CDR3: CASSLLQDQETQYF
V: TRBV5-1
J: TRBJ2-5
D: NA
size: NA

DNA: TGCAGTGCGTTAGGCAATGAGCAGTTCTTC
CDR3: CSALGNEQFF
V: TRBV20-1
J: TRBJ2-1
D: NA
size: NA

DNA: TGTGCCTGGACAGCGAACACCGGGGAGCTGTTTTTT
CDR3: CAWTANTGELFF
V: TRBV30
J: TRBJ2-2
D: NA
size: NA

DNA: TGTGCCAGCTCCCTCGGAGGGACAGACTCCGAAGCTTTCTTT
CDR3: CASSLGGTDSEAFF
V: TRBV18
J: TRBJ1-1
D: TRBD1
size: NA

DNA: TGTGCCAGCAGTGAGGCAGGCTCGCTCTCTGGAAACACCATATATTTT
CDR3: CASSEAGSLSGNTIYF
V: TRBV2
J: TRBJ1-3
D: NA
size: NA

DNA: TGTGCCAGCAGCTCCACTAGAGATACGCAGTATTTT
CDR3: CASSSTRDTQYF
V: TRBV7-3
J: TRBJ2-3
D: NA
size: NA

DNA: TGTGCCAGCAGACCTACAGGGAATTGGGAGCAGTACTTC
CDR3: CASRPTGNWEQYF
V: TRBV28
J: TRBJ2-7
D: NA
size: NA

DNA: TGCAGCGTTCTATACCGGGACGGAACAGATACGCAGTATTTT
CDR3: CSVLYRDGTDTQYF
V: TRBV29-1
J: TRBJ2-3
D: NA
size: NA

DNA: TGTGCCAGTACCCGCGGGACCGGGAACACTGAAGCTTTCTTT
CDR3: CASTRGTGNTEAFF
V: TRBV6-1
J: TRBJ1-1
D: NA
size: NA

DNA: TGCGCCAGCAGCTTGGCCTCAGGGATCAATGAGCAGTTCTTC
CDR3: CASSLASGINEQFF
V: TRBV5-1
J: TRBJ2-1
D: NA
size: once

DNA: TGTGCCAGCAGTTACTCTCACGGGGACACTGAAGCTTTCTTT
CDR3: CASSYSHGDTEAFF
V: TRBV6-5
J: TRBJ1-1
D: NA
size: NA

DNA: TGTGCTAGTGGTTACGCGGGAGGGTCCAACGAGCAGTACTTC
CDR3: CASGYAGGSNEQYF
V: TRBV12-5
J: TRBJ2-7
D: TRBD2
size: NA

DNA: TGTGCCAGCATACTCCAAATGCAGGGGGCAGGGGAGCAGTACTTC
CDR3: CASILQMQGAGEQYF
V: TRBV6-1
J: TRBJ2-7
D: TRBD1
size: NA

DNA: TGTGCCAGCAGTTCCAGTAAGAACACTGAAGCTTTCTTT
CDR3: CASSSSKNTEAFF
V: TRBV7-3
J: TRBJ1-1
D: NA
size: NA

DNA: TGCGCCAGCAGCCATAGCGGGGATCAAGAGACCCAGTACTTC
CDR3: CASSHSGDQETQYF
V: TRBV5-1
J: TRBJ2-5
D: TRBD2
size: NA

DNA: TGCGCCAGCAGCCCACCGGGACTAGCGGTAAATGAGCAGTTCTTC
CDR3: CASSPPGLAVNEQFF
V: TRBV4-1
J: TRBJ2-1
D: TRBD2
size: once

DNA: TGTGCCAGCAGCGTAGTAACCGGGGACGAGCAGTACTTC
CDR3: CASSVVTGDEQYF
V: TRBV9
J: TRBJ2-7
D: NA
size: NA

DNA: TGTGCCAGCAGCCCGGGGGGGGCGTCGGATACGCAGTATTTT
CDR3: CASSPGGASDTQYF
V: TRBV28
J: TRBJ2-3
D: TRBD2
size: NA

DNA: TGTGCCAGCAGCTTAATATCTAGCGGAGCCTACGAGCAGTACTTC
CDR3: CASSLISSGAYEQYF
V: TRBV7-2
J: TRBJ2-7
D: TRBD2
size: once

DNA: TGTGGCAGAGGGGCGACACAAAGTCGGGCCAACGTCCTGACTTTC
CDR3: CGRGATQSRANVLTF
V: TRBV8-2
J: TRBJ2-6
D: NA
size: NA

DNA: TGTGCCAGCAGACTACAGGGGTTGAGCGCCGGGGAGCTGTTTTTT
CDR3: CASRLQGLSAGELFF
V: TRBV6-5
J: TRBJ2-2
D: TRBD1
size: NA

DNA: TGCGCCAGCAGCCAAGTCGGGGTACAGGGGGAACACGAGCAGTACTTC
CDR3: CASSQVGVQGEHEQYF
V: TRBV4-3
J: TRBJ2-7
D: TRBD1
size: few

DNA: TGTGCCATCAGTGAAGTTTTGCGCGGGCCAGACGAGCAGTACTTC
CDR3: CAISEVLRGPDEQYF
V: TRBV10-3
J: TRBJ2-7
D: NA
size: NA

DNA: TGTGCCAGCAGTCCCGGGACCTATCTAGGCTACACCTTC
CDR3: CASSPGTYLGYTF
V: TRBV6-5
J: TRBJ1-2
D: NA
size: once

DNA: TGTGCCAGCAGTCCTCTCGGGGAGCTGTTTTTT
CDR3: CASSPLGELFF
V: TRBV27
J: TRBJ2-2
D: NA
size: few

DNA: TGTGCCAGATTACAGGGGGCACGGGGCTACACCTTC
CDR3: CARLQGARGYTF
V: TRBV30
J: TRBJ1-2
D: TRBD1
size: NA